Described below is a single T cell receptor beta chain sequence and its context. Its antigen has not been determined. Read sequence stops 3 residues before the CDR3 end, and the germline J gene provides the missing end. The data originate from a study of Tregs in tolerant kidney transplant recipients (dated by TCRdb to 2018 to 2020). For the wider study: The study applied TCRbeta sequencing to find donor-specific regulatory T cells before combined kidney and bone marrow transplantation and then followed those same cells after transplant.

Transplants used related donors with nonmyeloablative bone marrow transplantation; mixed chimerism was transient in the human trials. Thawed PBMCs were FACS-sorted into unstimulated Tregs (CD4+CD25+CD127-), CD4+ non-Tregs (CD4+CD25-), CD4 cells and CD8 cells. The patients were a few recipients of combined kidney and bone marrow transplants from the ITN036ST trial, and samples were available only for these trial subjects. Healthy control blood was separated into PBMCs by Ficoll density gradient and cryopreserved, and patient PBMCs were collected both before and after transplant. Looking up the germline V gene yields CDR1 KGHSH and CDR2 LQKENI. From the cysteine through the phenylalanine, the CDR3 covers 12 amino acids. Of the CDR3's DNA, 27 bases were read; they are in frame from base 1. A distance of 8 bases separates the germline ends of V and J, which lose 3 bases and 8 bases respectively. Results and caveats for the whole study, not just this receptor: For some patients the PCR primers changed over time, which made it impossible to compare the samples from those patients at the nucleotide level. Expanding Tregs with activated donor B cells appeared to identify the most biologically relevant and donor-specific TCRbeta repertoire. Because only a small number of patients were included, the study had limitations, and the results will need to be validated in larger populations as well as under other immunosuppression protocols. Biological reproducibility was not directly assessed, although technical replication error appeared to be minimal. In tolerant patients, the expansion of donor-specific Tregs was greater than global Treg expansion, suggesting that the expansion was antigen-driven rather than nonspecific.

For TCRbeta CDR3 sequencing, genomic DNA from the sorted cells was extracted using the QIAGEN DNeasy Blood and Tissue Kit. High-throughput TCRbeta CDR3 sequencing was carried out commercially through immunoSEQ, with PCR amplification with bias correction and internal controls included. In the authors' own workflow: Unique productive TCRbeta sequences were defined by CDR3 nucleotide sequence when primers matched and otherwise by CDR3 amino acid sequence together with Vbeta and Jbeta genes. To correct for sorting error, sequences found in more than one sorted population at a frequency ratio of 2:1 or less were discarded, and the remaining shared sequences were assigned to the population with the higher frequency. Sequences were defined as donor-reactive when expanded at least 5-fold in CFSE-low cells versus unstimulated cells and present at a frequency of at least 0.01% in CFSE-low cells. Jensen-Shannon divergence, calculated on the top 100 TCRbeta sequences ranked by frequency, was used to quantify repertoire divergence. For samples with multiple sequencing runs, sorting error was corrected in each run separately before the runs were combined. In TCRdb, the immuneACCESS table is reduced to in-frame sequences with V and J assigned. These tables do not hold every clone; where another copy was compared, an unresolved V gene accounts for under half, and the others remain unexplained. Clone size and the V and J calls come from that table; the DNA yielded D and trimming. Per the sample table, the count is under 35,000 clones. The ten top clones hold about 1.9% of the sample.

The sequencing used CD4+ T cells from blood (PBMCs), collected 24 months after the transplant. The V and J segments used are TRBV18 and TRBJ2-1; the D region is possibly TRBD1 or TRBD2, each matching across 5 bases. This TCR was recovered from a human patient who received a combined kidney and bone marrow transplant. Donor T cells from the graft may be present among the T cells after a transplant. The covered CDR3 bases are TGTGCCAGCTCACCGAGGGGCGATGAG. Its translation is CASSPRGDE. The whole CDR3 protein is CASSPRGDEQFF.